The sequence of this T cell receptor beta chain was determined in a study of blood T cell repertoires in COVID-19. There are 16 residues in the CDR3. Germline V gene sequence: CDR1 MDHEN, CDR2 SYDVKM. J lost 7 bases, V lost 3 bases, and 11 bases had no gene match. Clones were sequenced by immunoSEQ multiplex PCR, and TCRdb holds only the in-frame ones, with some missing. Altogether over 250,000 clones are present, approximately 88% being singletons, with the ten largest covering around 9.6%. The rearrangement uses TRBV28 and TRBJ1-1, with 10 bases identical to TRBD1. The sequence came from a woman in her seventies with COVID-19, enrolled during active disease. Sequencing was carried out using peripheral blood. The CDR3 bases are TGTGCCAGCAGTTTCGGTGGCGGACAGGGGGTCTATGAAGCTTTCTTT. Amino acids: CASSFGGGQGVYEAFF.